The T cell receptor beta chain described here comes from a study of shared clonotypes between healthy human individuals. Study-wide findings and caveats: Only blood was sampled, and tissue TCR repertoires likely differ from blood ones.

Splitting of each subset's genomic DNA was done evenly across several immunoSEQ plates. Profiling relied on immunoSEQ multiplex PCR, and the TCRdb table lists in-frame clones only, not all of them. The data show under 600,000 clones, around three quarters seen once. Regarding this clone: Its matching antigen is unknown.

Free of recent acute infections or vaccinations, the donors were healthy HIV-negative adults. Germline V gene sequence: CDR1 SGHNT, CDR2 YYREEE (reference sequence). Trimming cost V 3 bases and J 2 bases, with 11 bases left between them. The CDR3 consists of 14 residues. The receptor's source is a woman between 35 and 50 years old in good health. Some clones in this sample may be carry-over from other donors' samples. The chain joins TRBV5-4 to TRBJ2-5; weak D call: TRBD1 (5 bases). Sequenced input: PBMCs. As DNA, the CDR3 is TGTGCCAGCAGCTCGACAGACCTGCAAGAGACCCAGTACTTC. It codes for CASSSTDLQETQYF.